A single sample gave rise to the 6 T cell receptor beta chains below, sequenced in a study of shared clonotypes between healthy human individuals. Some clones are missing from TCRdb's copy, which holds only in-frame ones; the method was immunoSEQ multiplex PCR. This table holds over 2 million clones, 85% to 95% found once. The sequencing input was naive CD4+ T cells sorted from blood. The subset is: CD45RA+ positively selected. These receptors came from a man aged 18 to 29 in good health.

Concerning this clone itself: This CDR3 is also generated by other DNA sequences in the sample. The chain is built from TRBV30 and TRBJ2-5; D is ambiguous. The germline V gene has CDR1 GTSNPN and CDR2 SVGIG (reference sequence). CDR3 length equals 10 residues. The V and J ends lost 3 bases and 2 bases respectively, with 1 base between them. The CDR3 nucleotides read TGTGCCTGGAGGCAAGAGACCCAGTACTTC. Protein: CAWRQETQYF.

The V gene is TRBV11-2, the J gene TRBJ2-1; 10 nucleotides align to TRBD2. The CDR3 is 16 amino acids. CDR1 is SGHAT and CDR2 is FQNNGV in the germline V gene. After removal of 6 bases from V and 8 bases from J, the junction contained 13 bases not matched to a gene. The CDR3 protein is CASSPTPSGRRDEQFF. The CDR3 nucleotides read TGTGCCAGCAGTCCAACCCCTAGCGGGAGAAGGGATGAGCAGTTCTTC.

CDR3 in DNA: TGCAGCGCCCATATAGCGTATCAAGAGACCCAGTACTTC. Protein: CSAHIAYQETQYF. This chain uses TRBV29-1 with TRBJ2-5, with a weak D call TRBD2 (5 bases). With 7 bases removed from V and 2 bases from J, the gap between germline ends came to 14 bases. This CDR3 region has 13 residues. Germline V CDR1 and CDR2: SQVTM, ANQGSEA.

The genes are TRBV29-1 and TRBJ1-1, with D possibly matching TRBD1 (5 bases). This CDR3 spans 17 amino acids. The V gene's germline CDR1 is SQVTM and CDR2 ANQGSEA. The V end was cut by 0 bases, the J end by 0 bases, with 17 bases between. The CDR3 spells CSVEDGARQGLNTEAFF. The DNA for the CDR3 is TGCAGCGTTGAAGATGGGGCTAGGCAGGGTCTGAACACTGAAGCTTTCTTT.

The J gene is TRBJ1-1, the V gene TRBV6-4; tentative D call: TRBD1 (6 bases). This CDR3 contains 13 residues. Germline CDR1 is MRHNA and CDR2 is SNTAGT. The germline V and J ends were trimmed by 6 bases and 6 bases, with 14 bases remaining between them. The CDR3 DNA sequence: TGTGCCAGCAGCGGCCAACAGGGCTCTGAAGCTTTCTTT. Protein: CASSGQQGSEAFF.

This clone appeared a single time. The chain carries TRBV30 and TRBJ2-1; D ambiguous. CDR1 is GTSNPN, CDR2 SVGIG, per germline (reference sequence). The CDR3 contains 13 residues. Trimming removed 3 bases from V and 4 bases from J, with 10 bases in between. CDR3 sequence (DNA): TGTGCCTGGAGCCATGGACGGTACAATGAGCAGTTCTTC. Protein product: CAWSHGRYNEQFF.